Below, 22 T cell receptor beta chains from the same sample are listed, as sequenced in a study of cytomegalovirus exposure and HLA in healthy donors. PCR involved 60 Vbeta and 13 Jbeta primers. Data came from immunoSEQ multiplex PCR; TCRdb stores just in-frame clones and leaves some out. The table includes 150,000 to 200,000 clones, roughly 79% detected once. The sequencing sample was made of PBMCs. These receptors were collected from a middle-aged woman in good health and CMV-seronegative.

This clone occurred once. J is TRBJ2-5 and V is TRBV30, with D possibly TRBD2 on 6 matching bases. The V end lost 0 bases, the J end lost 7 bases, and 12 bases lay between the germline ends. The CDR3 contains 13 residues. Per the germline V gene, CDR1 is GTSNPN and CDR2 is SVGIG (reference sequence). In DNA, the CDR3 is TGTGCCTGGAGTGTTCTAGCGCAGGGGACCCAGTACTTC. Protein: CAWSVLAQGTQYF.

There are a few counts of this clone. The chain joins TRBV28 to TRBJ1-1, with D hard to call. The germline CDR1 and CDR2 sequences are MDHEN and SYDVKM. Trimming pared 8 bases from V and 5 bases from J, leaving 12 bases between. This CDR3 has 12 amino acids. The CDR3 protein is CASRGSTTEAFF. Here the CDR3 DNA reads TGTGCCAGCCGAGGGTCCACTACTGAAGCTTTCTTT.

The V gene is TRBV2, the J gene TRBJ2-4, with a possible D match to TRBD1 (5 bases). Germline loops: CDR1 SNHLY, CDR2 FYNNEI. This CDR3 comprises 13 residues. The germline V and J ends were trimmed by 1 base and 8 bases, with 9 bases remaining between them. CDR3 sequence reads: CASSEGQGDIQYF. Here the CDR3 DNA reads TGTGCCAGCAGTGAAGGCCAAGGGGACATTCAGTACTTC.

The rearrangement links TRBV5-1 to TRBJ2-7, with 7 bases identical to TRBD1. Germline CDR1 and CDR2: SGHRS and YFSETQ. Trimming removed 0 bases from V and 0 bases from J; junction bases left unmatched: 3. This CDR3 contains 15 residues. CDR3 sequence reads: CASSLVGDSSYEQYF. DNA of the CDR3: TGCGCCAGCAGCTTGGTCGGGGACAGCTCCTACGAGCAGTACTTC.

The rearrangement links TRBV10-3 to TRBJ1-1; D is unclear. This CDR3 spans 14 amino acids. Germline V gives CDR1 ENHRY, CDR2 SYGVKD. The V and J ends lost 2 bases and 5 bases respectively, with 12 bases between them. The CDR3 reads CAISESEAATEAFF. The CDR3 DNA is TGTGCCATCAGTGAGAGTGAGGCGGCGACTGAAGCTTTCTTT.

The gene calls are TRBV5-6 and TRBJ1-1; D is possibly TRBD1 (5 bases). Germline values: CDR1 SGHDT, CDR2 YYEEEE. Deletions cut 4 bases from V and 1 base from J, with 11 bases between. This CDR3 comprises 14 residues. The CDR3 DNA follows: TGTGCCAGCAGCCGCTGGACAACGAACACTGAAGCTTTCTTT. Encoded protein: CASSRWTTNTEAFF.

The table lists this clone with a few counts. This chain uses TRBV19 with TRBJ2-1, with 14 bases aligning to TRBD2. Germline CDR1 LNHDA, CDR2 SQIVND (reference sequence). With 2 bases clipped from V and 12 bases from J, the junction kept 3 bases outside the gene matches. CDR3 length: 14 residues. The DNA for the CDR3 is TGTGCCAGTAGTATATCTGGACTAGCGGGAGGGCAGTTCTTC. It is translated as CASSISGLAGGQFF.

The chain joins TRBV28 to TRBJ1-2; a weak D match, TRBD1 (5 bases). The CDR3 length is 13 residues. The V and J ends lost 4 bases and 4 bases respectively, with 10 bases between them. Looked up from germline, CDR1 is MDHEN and CDR2 is SYDVKM. As DNA, the CDR3 is TGTGCCAGCAGTTCCGCGCAGGGCTATGGCTACACCTTC. The encoded protein is CASSSAQGYGYTF.

The genes are TRBV6-6 and TRBJ2-7, with 12 bases that match TRBD1. CDR1 and CDR2 (germline): MNHNY, SVGAGI (reference sequence). V lost 4 bases, J lost 8 bases, and 9 bases stayed unmatched. The CDR3 contains 15 residues. In nucleotides, the CDR3 is TGTGCCAGCAGTTTTTTCACCGGGACAGGGGGCAAGCAGTACTTC. This translates into CASSFFTGTGGKQYF.

The V call is TRBV9, the J call TRBJ2-1; 7 nucleotides agree with TRBD2. There are 14 residues in the CDR3. Germline trimming cut 0 bases from V and 7 bases from J; bases unmatched to any gene: 4. Germline V CDR1 and CDR2: SGDLS, YYNGEE. The CDR3 DNA is TGTGCCAGCAGCGTAGCGGGAGGAAGAAATGAGCAGTTCTTC. Translated, it gives CASSVAGGRNEQFF.

The rearrangement joins TRBV6-1 to TRBJ2-7; 12 nucleotides align to TRBD1. Unmatched junction bases numbered 8, after V lost 2 bases and J lost 0 bases. The CDR3 extends over 18 amino acids. Germline assignment: CDR1 MNHNS and CDR2 SASEGT. CDR3 in DNA: TGTGCCAGCAGTGAACGGGGACAGGGGGCAGGGGACTCCTACGAGCAGTACTTC. It is translated as CASSERGQGAGDSYEQYF.

V is TRBV5-1 and J is TRBJ1-1; D perhaps matches TRBD1 (6 bases). V lost 4 bases and J 3 bases, leaving 19 bases between the germline ends. The germline gives CDR1 SGHRS, CDR2 YFSETQ. The CDR3 loop spans 16 amino acids. This CDR3 reads CASSPQGYGSDTEAFF. The CDR3 region has the DNA TGCGCCAGCAGCCCGCAGGGGTATGGGTCGGACACTGAAGCTTTCTTT.

The rearrangement joins TRBV18 to TRBJ2-2; 9 bases line up with TRBD2. The CDR3 is 16 amino acids. In germline, CDR1 is KGHSH, CDR2 LQKENI. V gave up 3 bases and J gave up 7 bases; unmatched junction bases: 9. Written as DNA, the CDR3 is TGTGCCAGCTCACCTGGTATAGCGGGAGAGAACGGGGAGCTGTTTTTT. Protein sequence: CASSPGIAGENGELFF.

The chain carries TRBV7-5 and TRBJ1-5; the table's TRBD1 call for D was not verified on the DNA. TRBV7-5 is recorded as a pseudogene. The CDR3 is made up of 15 amino acids. CDR3 protein: CARSLQVNGNQPQHF. As DNA, the CDR3 is TGTGCCAGAAGCCTACAGGTAAACGGCAATCAGCCCCAGCATTTT.

The rearrangement joins TRBV6-5 to TRBJ2-3; the D gene is possibly TRBD2 (7 bases). CDR1 is MNHEY and CDR2 is SVGAGI in the germline V gene. V was shortened by 2 bases and J by 1 base, with 13 bases between the two germline ends. The CDR3 totals 16 residues. Written as DNA, the CDR3 is TGTGCCAGCAGTTACCGGGGGGCAGGGGGCACAGATACGCAGTATTTT. As protein: CASSYRGAGGTDTQYF.

The chain links TRBV30 to TRBJ2-2; D is ambiguous. Germline CDR1 and CDR2: GTSNPN and SVGIG (reference sequence). This CDR3 has 14 residues. Trimming took off 5 bases at V and 1 base at J, with 11 bases between the two ends. The CDR3 here is CAWGDRQNTGELFF. DNA of the CDR3: TGTGCCTGGGGAGACCGGCAGAACACCGGGGAGCTGTTTTTT.

This rearrangement joins TRBV4-1 to TRBJ1-3; tentatively, D is TRBD1 (6 bases). Trimming pared 5 bases from V and 0 bases from J, leaving 14 bases between. In germline, CDR1 is MGHRA, CDR2 YSYEKL. The CDR3 covers 16 residues. The CDR3 loop reads CASSSDSRHSGNTIYF. Here the CDR3 DNA reads TGCGCCAGCAGCTCGGACAGCCGACACTCTGGAAACACCATATATTTT.

This clone was observed once. The rearrangement links TRBV7-9 to TRBJ1-1; D is undetermined. This CDR3 has 14 residues. The germline CDR1 and CDR2 sequences are SEHNR and FQNEAQ (reference sequence). Trimming took off 0 bases at V and 1 base at J, with 6 bases between the two ends. The CDR3 DNA follows: TGTGCCAGCAGCTTAGCGAGTTCGAACACTGAAGCTTTCTTT. This sequence encodes CASSLASSNTEAFF.

The chain uses TRBV7-8 and TRBJ1-1; 7 bases are a match to TRBD1. Germline V CDR1 and CDR2: SGHVS, FQNEAQ. The CDR3 totals 14 residues. V trimming: 6 bases; J trimming: 1 base; junction bases outside the gene matches: 5. CDR3 residues: CASSLGTANTEAFF. CDR3 bases: TGTGCCAGCAGTCTTGGGACAGCGAACACTGAAGCTTTCTTT.

The chain joins TRBV29-1 to TRBJ2-5, with a possible D match to TRBD2 (6 bases). V gave up 3 bases and J gave up 3 bases, with 8 bases separating them. CDR3 size: 12 residues. CDR1 SQVTM and CDR2 ANQGSEA come from the germline V gene. Here the CDR3 reads CSVDWGEETQYF. In DNA, the CDR3 is TGCAGCGTTGATTGGGGGGAAGAGACCCAGTACTTC.

The chain links TRBV11-3 to TRBJ2-1, with TRBD2 matching 9 bases. The germline CDR1 and CDR2 sequences are SGHNT and YENEEA. V lost 8 bases to trimming and J lost 4 bases; unmatched junction nucleotides: 12. The CDR3 length is 16 residues. CDR3 protein: CASCGVAGDSYNEQFF. The DNA for the CDR3 is TGTGCCAGCTGTGGAGTAGCGGGAGATTCGTACAATGAGCAGTTCTTC. Full variable domain (missing parts from reference TRBV11-3 and TRBJ2-1): EAGVVQSPRYKIIEKKQPVAFWCNPISGHNTLYWYLQNLGQGPELLIRYENEEAVDDSQLPKDRFSAERLKGVDSTLKIQPAELGDSAVYLCASCGVAGDSYNEQFFGPGTRLTVL.

V is TRBV4-1 and J is TRBJ1-1; TRBD1 is a possible D gene (5 bases). CDR3 length: 17 residues. The V end was cut by 0 bases, the J end by 1 base, with 15 bases between. CDR1 and CDR2 from the germline V gene are MGHRA and YSYEKL. CDR3 sequence: CASSQESGGLKNTEAFF. In DNA form, the CDR3 reads TGCGCCAGCAGCCAAGAGTCGGGGGGACTGAAGAACACTGAAGCTTTCTTT.